The clone carrying this TCR beta chain was picked up a small number of times. The antigen is not known. The data originate from a study of CD8+CD57+ T cells in acquired aplastic anemia. CD8+CD57+ cell expansion, shown by flow cytometry, had occurred in the patients selected for sequencing. Blood sampling was performed on the patients, and none of them had received therapy by then. The study's findings and limits: Found in both controls and patients were approximately 31 CD8+ CDR3 sequences.

It was genomic DNA that served as the template for profiling TCR beta VDJ and CDR3. Using its own MiXCR run on the reads, TCRdb lists one record per CDR3 protein. The sample includes tens of thousands of distinct CDR3 sequences, roughly three fifths of them seen just once. The specimen was sorted CD4+, CD8+, or CD8+CD57+ T cells (not recorded which) from PBMCs. This clonotype originated in a human donor with aplastic anemia.

The CDR3 here is CASSSGTGQYNSPLHF. The CDR3 DNA is TGTGCCAGCAGCTCCGGGACAGGGCAATATAATTCACCCCTCCACTTT. V usage is TRBV11-2 and J usage is TRBJ1-6, with 9 bases that match TRBD1. The CDR3 spans 16 residues. Looked up from germline, CDR1 is SGHAT and CDR2 is FQNNGV. Trimming at V came to 4 bases and at J to 4 bases, leaving 5 bases not matched to a gene.